Listed here are 20 T cell receptor beta chains from one sample, sequenced in a study of blood T cells in healthy people across ages. For the second PCR, which ran for 7 to 11 cycles, a sample-barcoded 5' primer and a J-beta primer mix were used. TCRdb ran MiXCR on the 5' RACE reads and lists one entry per CDR3 protein. The sample carries about 570,000 distinct CDR3 sequences, 27% recorded once. The sample was blood. The source is a woman aged 70 to 79 in good health.

The sample holds a few counts of this clonotype. The chain couples TRBV29-1 to TRBJ2-5; unclear D gene. Germline values: CDR1 SQVTM, CDR2 ANQGSEA. The V and J ends lost 7 bases and 1 base respectively, with 10 bases between them. The CDR3 is made up of 12 amino acids. The CDR3 loop is CSAYGLQETQYF. The CDR3 DNA sequence: TGCAGCGCCTACGGTCTCCAAGAGACCCAGTACTTC.

The genes are TRBV2 and TRBJ2-1; weak D call: TRBD1 (5 bases). The better agreement between TRBJ2-7 and the DNA end casts doubt on the J call. The CDR3 runs to 14 residues. Germline V gene lookup returns CDR1 SNHLY and CDR2 FYNNEI. DNA of the CDR3: TGTGCCAGCAAAACTTCAGGGATCTCCTACGAGCAGTACTTC. Its protein is CASKTSGISYEQYF.

This clonotype has just a few counts. The V and J genes are TRBV24-1 and TRBJ1-2, with D perhaps TRBD1 (6 bases). CDR3 length: 14 amino acids. The V end lost 6 bases, the J end lost 2 bases, and 12 bases lay between the germline ends. CDR1 and CDR2 (germline): KGHDR, SFDVKD. DNA for the CDR3: TGTGCCACCAGTCGTCCCGGACAGAACTATGGCTACACCTTC. Translation gives CATSRPGQNYGYTF.

V and J are TRBV3-1 and TRBJ2-7; 7 bases line up with TRBD1. Germline V gene lookup returns CDR1 LGHDT and CDR2 YNNKEL (reference sequence). The V gene end was trimmed by 3 bases and the J gene end by 3 bases; junction bases not matched to a gene: 2. This CDR3 is 13 amino acids long. The DNA for the CDR3 is TGTGCCAGCAGCCAGGGACAGTACTACGAGCAGTACTTC. The encoded protein is CASSQGQYYEQYF.

The genes are TRBV12-3 or TRBV12-4 and TRBJ1-1; 9 bases agree with TRBD1. The CDR3 loop spans 14 amino acids. V gave up 3 bases and J gave up 10 bases; unmatched junction bases: 9. This chain's CDR3 is CASSLQQGAIGAFF. The CDR3 DNA is TGTGCCAGCAGTTTGCAACAGGGGGCGATCGGAGCTTTCTTT.

The CDR3, as DNA: TGTGCCAGCAGCCCGTGGACGAATGGCTACAATGAGCAGTTCTTC. Its translation: CASSPWTNGYNEQFF. This sequence joins TRBV7-9 and TRBJ2-1; D is undetermined. The V and J ends lost 5 bases and 3 bases respectively, with 14 bases between them. CDR1 is SEHNR, CDR2 FQNEAQ, per germline (reference sequence). The CDR3 loop spans 15 amino acids.

The chain is built from TRBV5-1 and TRBJ1-2, with D possibly matching TRBD1 (5 bases). With 2 bases removed from V and 3 bases from J, the gap between germline ends came to 8 bases. The CDR3 runs 13 residues. The germline V gene encodes CDR1 SGHRS and CDR2 YFSETQ. The CDR3 bases are TGCGCCAGCAGCTTCGTAGGGGACTATGGCTACACCTTC. Amino acid sequence: CASSFVGDYGYTF. Combining the CDR3 with reference TRBV5-1 and TRBJ1-2 gives the whole variable domain KAGVTQTPRYLIKTRGQQVTLSCSPISGHRSVSWYQQTPGQGLQFLFEYFSETQRNKGNFPGRFSGRQFSNSRSEMNVSTLELGDSALYLCASSFVGDYGYTFGSGTRLTVV.

This rearrangement joins TRBV9 to TRBJ2-3; D may correspond to TRBD1 or TRBD2 (5 bases each). The germline CDR1 and CDR2 sequences are SGDLS and YYNGEE. The CDR3 is 16 residues long. Trimming took 2 bases from V and 2 from J, leaving 15 bases between them. The CDR3: CASSVLGREITDTQYF. For the CDR3, the DNA is TGTGCCAGCAGCGTCCTGGGACGGGAAATCACAGATACGCAGTATTTT. The entire variable domain, with the rest obtained from reference TRBV9 and TRBJ2-3, is as follows: DSGVTQTPKHLITATGQRVTLRCSPRSGDLSVYWYQQSLDQGLQFLIQYYNGEERAKGNILERFSAQQFPDLHSELNLSSLELGDSALYFCASSVLGREITDTQYFGPGTRLTVL.

This clonotype has at least ten counts. The chain uses TRBV6-4 and TRBJ2-1; TRBD2 aligns across 8 bases. Germline V gives CDR1 MRHNA, CDR2 SNTAGT. J lost 10 bases, V lost 3 bases, and 8 bases had no gene match. The CDR3 spans 14 residues. CDR3 protein: CASSELAESVEQFF. CDR3 DNA sequence: TGTGCCAGCAGTGAACTAGCGGAGTCAGTCGAGCAGTTCTTC.

This clonotype was counted only a few times. The V call is TRBV12-3 or TRBV12-4, the J call TRBJ2-1; 11 bases are a match to TRBD2. V lost 4 bases and J lost 9; bases outside the gene matches: 8. This CDR3 region has 15 residues. CDR3 sequence reads: CASSSPGLAVREQFF. CDR3 DNA: TGTGCCAGCAGTTCACCGGGACTAGCGGTGCGTGAGCAGTTCTTC.

CDR3 sequence reads: CSAGRTGGQETQYF. The CDR3 coding sequence is TGCAGTGCCGGAAGGACAGGCGGACAAGAGACCCAGTACTTC. The chain has TRBV20-1 and TRBJ2-5, with TRBD1 matching over 7 bases. V lost 6 bases to trimming and J lost 2 bases; unmatched junction nucleotides: 9. Germline values: CDR1 DFQATT, CDR2 SNEGSKA (reference sequence). The CDR3 extends over 14 amino acids.

V and J are TRBV6-5 and TRBJ1-1, with D tentatively TRBD1 (5 bases). CDR1 and CDR2 from the germline V gene are MNHEY and SVGAGI. CDR3 length: 15 residues. The V gene lost 1 base and the J gene lost 4 bases, with 13 bases spanning the gap. As DNA, the CDR3 is TGTGCCAGCAGTTACTGGGCAGGTCAGGGCACTGAAGCTTTCTTT. As protein: CASSYWAGQGTEAFF.

In its sample, this clonotype was seen a few times. V usage is TRBV7-3 and J usage is TRBJ1-2, with 9 bases fitting TRBD1. The V gene end was trimmed by 4 bases and the J gene end by 7 bases; junction bases not matched to a gene: 4. Germline assignment: CDR1 SGHTA and CDR2 FQGTGA. The CDR3 has 13 amino acids. In DNA, the CDR3 is TGTGCCAGCAGCTCCGGGACAGGGAGTGGCTACACCTTC. This gives the protein CASSSGTGSGYTF.

The chain has TRBV7-2 and TRBJ1-2, with D possibly TRBD1 on 5 matching bases. The CDR3 spans 13 residues. The germline V and J ends were trimmed by 5 bases and 3 bases, with 10 bases remaining between them. Germline assignment: CDR1 SGHTA and CDR2 FQGNSA. This chain's CDR3 is CASSPRDYYGYTF. CDR3 in DNA: TGTGCCAGCAGCCCCCGGGACTACTATGGCTACACCTTC.

As for this clonotype: One junction end disagrees with the germline gene, perhaps due to a read error. The chain joins TRBV7-9 to TRBJ1-2; no reliable D call. From germline, CDR1 is SEHNR and CDR2 FQNEAQ (reference sequence). There are 15 residues in the CDR3. CDR3 in amino acids: CTSSSSAVANYGYTF. Written as DNA, the CDR3 is TGTACCAGCAGCTCTTCGGCCGTAGCTAACTATGGCTACACCTTC. Combining the CDR3 with reference TRBV7-9 and TRBJ1-2 gives the whole variable domain DTGVSQNPRHKITKRGQNVTFRCDPISEHNRLYWYRQTLGQGPEFLTYFQNEAQLEKSRLLSDRFSAERPKGSFSTLEIQRTEQGDSAMYLCTSSSSAVANYGYTFGSGTRLTVV.

Ten or more counts support this clonotype. This chain links TRBV27 with TRBJ1-1; no firm D call. This CDR3 contains 13 residues. The V gene lost 7 bases and the J gene lost 1 base, with 10 bases spanning the gap. CDR1 and CDR2 from the germline V gene are MNHEY and SMNVEV (reference sequence). The CDR3 protein is CASTSRGNTEAFF. The CDR3 DNA reads as TGTGCCAGCACTTCTCGTGGGAACACTGAAGCTTTCTTT.

The chain combines TRBV7-9 with TRBJ2-5; 9 positions agree with TRBD1. The V segment lost 5 bases and the J segment 11 bases; nucleotides outside the gene matches: 15. The V gene's germline CDR1 is SEHNR and CDR2 FQNEAQ (reference sequence). The CDR3 consists of 15 residues. The CDR3 region is CASSPRGQGSGEQYF. The DNA of the CDR3 is TGTGCCAGCAGCCCCCGGGGACAGGGATCGGGTGAGCAGTACTTC.

V gene TRBV7-3 combines with J gene TRBJ1-1; D is possibly TRBD1 (6 bases). The V end was cut by 2 bases, the J end by 6 bases, with 16 bases between. The germline V gene encodes CDR1 SGHTA and CDR2 FQGTGA. The CDR3 totals 15 residues. The CDR3 DNA reads TGTGCCAGCAGCTTAGGAGGGGGGCGGGGGGCTGAAGCTTTCTTT. Translated, it gives CASSLGGGRGAEAFF.

This clonotype appeared a few times. The gene calls are TRBV6-5 and TRBJ2-1; possible D gene TRBD1, 6 bases. The J call may be incorrect, as the DNA end agrees better with TRBJ2-7. The CDR3 totals 15 residues. Germline assignment: CDR1 MNHEY and CDR2 SVGAGI. DNA of the CDR3: TGTGCCAGCAGTCCCCCATGGGCAGGGGACTACGAGCAGTACTTC. As protein: CASSPPWAGDYEQYF.

This clonotype was seen a handful of times. The chain joins TRBV2 to TRBJ1-5; no clear D. V lost 6 bases to trimming and J lost 7 bases, with 10 bases between them. Germline values: CDR1 SNHLY, CDR2 FYNNEI. The CDR3 is 12 residues long. The CDR3 is CASSFVEQPQHF. DNA for the CDR3: TGTGCCAGCAGCTTCGTTGAGCAGCCCCAGCATTTT.